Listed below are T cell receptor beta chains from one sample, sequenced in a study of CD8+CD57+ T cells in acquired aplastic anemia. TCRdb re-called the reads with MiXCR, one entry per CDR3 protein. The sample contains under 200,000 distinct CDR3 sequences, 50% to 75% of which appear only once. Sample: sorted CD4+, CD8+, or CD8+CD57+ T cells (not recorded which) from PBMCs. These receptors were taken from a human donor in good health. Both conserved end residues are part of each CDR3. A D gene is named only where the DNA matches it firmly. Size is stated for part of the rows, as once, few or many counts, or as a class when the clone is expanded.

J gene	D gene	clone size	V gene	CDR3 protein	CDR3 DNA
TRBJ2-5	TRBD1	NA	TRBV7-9	CASRRTGDWETQYF	TGTGCCAGCAGGCGGACAGGGGATTGGGAGACCCAGTACTTC
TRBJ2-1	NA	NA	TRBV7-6	CASSLSPDSSYNEQFF	TGTGCCAGCAGCTTGTCCCCGGACAGCTCCTACAATGAGCAGTTCTTC
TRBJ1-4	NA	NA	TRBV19	CASSDDRVNEKLFF	TGTGCCAGTAGCGACGACCGAGTTAATGAAAAACTGTTTTTT
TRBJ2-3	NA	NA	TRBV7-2	CASSPGSTDTQYF	TGTGCCAGTAGTCCGGGGAGCACAGATACGCAGTATTTT
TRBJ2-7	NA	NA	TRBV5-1	CASRYEAYEQYF	TGTGCCAGCAGGTATGAGGCCTACGAGCAGTACTTC
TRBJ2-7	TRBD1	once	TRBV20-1	CSARDPGTGPYEQYF	TGCAGTGCTAGAGACCCGGGGACAGGGCCCTACGAGCAGTACTTC
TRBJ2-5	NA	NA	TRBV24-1	CATSDRGYGEETQYF	TGTGCCACCAGTGATAGGGGATACGGGGAAGAGACCCAGTACTTC
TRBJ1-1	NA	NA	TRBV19	CASRRTLNTEAFF	TGTGCCAGTAGAAGAACCCTGAACACTGAAGCTTTCTTT
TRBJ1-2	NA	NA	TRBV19	CASSIEGNYGYTF	TGTGCCAGTAGTATTGAGGGTAACTATGGCTACACCTTC
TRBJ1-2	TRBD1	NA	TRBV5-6	CASSFHRGDGYTF	TGTGCCAGCAGCTTCCACAGGGGTGATGGCTACACCTTC
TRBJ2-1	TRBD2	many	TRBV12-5	CASGLSLGAGEQFF	TGTGCTAGTGGTTTGAGTCTTGGAGCGGGAGAGCAGTTCTTC
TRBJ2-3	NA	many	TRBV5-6	CASSLAVGPTDTQYF	TGTGCCAGCAGCTTGGCCGTTGGGCCCACAGATACGCAGTATTTT
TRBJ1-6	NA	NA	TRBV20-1	CSGSSSYNSPLHF	TGCAGTGGGAGTAGCTCCTATAATTCACCCCTCCACTTT
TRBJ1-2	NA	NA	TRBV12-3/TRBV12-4	CASSFSRVENGYTF	TGTGCCAGCAGTTTCTCTCGGGTCGAGAATGGCTACACCTTC
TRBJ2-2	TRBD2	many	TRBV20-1	CSAKGTLADTGELFF	TGCAGTGCCAAAGGGACACTAGCGGATACCGGGGAGCTGTTTTTT
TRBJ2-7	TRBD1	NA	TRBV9	CATKDTGQNYYEQYF	TGTGCCACTAAAGACACGGGACAGAACTACTACGAGCAGTACTTC
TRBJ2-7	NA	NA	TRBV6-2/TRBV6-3	CASSYLRGTQSYEQYF	TGTGCCAGCAGTTACTTAAGGGGGACCCAATCCTACGAGCAGTACTTC
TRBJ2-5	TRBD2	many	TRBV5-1	CASSLLLAGGPQETQYF	TGCGCCAGCAGCTTGTTACTAGCGGGAGGGCCCCAAGAGACCCAGTACTTC
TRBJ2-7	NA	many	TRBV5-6	CASSFVADSYEQYF	TGTGCCAGCAGCTTTGTAGCGGACTCCTACGAGCAGTACTTC
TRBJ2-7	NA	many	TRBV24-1	CATSDFGRDEQYF	TGTGCCACCAGTGATTTCGGCAGGGACGAGCAGTACTTC
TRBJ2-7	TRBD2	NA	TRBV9	CASNPGGASYEQYF	TGCGCCAGCAACCCCGGGGGGGCCTCCTACGAGCAGTACTTC
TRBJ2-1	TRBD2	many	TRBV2	CASCGLAGGSYNEQFF	TGTGCCAGCTGTGGACTAGCGGGAGGCTCCTACAATGAGCAGTTCTTC
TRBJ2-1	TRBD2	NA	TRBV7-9	CASSFGLAGNEQFF	TGTGCCAGCAGCTTCGGACTAGCGGGAAATGAGCAGTTCTTC
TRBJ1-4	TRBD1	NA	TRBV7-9	CASSFGTGTLGEKLFF	TGTGCCAGCAGCTTTGGGACAGGGACGTTAGGTGAAAAACTGTTTTTT
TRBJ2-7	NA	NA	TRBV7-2	CASSANNYEQYF	TGTGCCAGCAGCGCGAACAACTACGAGCAGTACTTC
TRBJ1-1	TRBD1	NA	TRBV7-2	CASTPDRTGALSEAFF	TGTGCCAGCACCCCCGATCGGACAGGGGCTCTCTCTGAAGCTTTCTTT
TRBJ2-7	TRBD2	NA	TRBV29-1	CSIQGTSGNSYEQYF	TGCAGCATACAAGGGACTAGCGGAAACTCCTACGAGCAGTACTTC
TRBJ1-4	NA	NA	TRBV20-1	CSAREGTQLFF	TGCAGTGCTAGAGAGGGGACGCAACTGTTTTTT
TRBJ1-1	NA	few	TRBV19	CASSLLGVNTEAFF	TGTGCCAGTAGCCTATTGGGGGTGAACACTGAAGCTTTCTTT
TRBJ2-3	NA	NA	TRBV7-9	CASSFTGSDTQYF	TGTGCCAGCAGCTTTACCGGGTCAGATACGCAGTACTTT
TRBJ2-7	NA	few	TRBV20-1	CSATSGYEQYF	TGCAGTGCTACGAGCGGCTACGAGCAGTACTTC
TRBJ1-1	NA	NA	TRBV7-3	CASSLVLVGTEAFF	TGTGCCAGCAGCTTAGTGCTGGTGGGCACTGAAGCTTTCTTT
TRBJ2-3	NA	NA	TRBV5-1	CASSLSGTDTQYF	TGCGCCAGCAGCTTGAGTGGCACAGATACGCAGTATTTT
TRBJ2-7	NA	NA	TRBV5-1	CASSLGGAEEQYF	TGCGCCAGCAGCTTGGGAGGGGCTGAGGAGCAGTACTTC
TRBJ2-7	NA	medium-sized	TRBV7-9	CASSFRDWGRYEQYF	TGTGCCAGCAGCTTTAGGGACTGGGGGAGGTACGAGCAGTACTTC
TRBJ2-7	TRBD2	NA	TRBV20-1	CSASTSDGSGRQYF	TGCAGTGCTAGCACCTCTGACGGGAGCGGGAGGCAGTACTTC
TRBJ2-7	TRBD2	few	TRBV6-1	CAISAPGLAVYEQYF	TGTGCCATCAGTGCCCCGGGACTAGCGGTCTACGAGCAGTACTTC
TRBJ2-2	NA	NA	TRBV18	CASSPRTAGELFF	TGTGCCAGCTCACCAAGGACAGCCGGGGAGCTGTTTTTT
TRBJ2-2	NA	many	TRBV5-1	CASSLSAHTAGELFF	TGCGCCAGCAGCTTGTCTGCCCATACGGCCGGGGAGCTGTTTTTT
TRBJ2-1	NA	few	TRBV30	CAWTADNEQFF	TGTGCCTGGACGGCAGACAATGAGCAGTTCTTC
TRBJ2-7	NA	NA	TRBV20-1	CSAILANLDEQYF	TGCAGTGCTATTCTAGCTAACTTAGACGAGCAGTACTTC
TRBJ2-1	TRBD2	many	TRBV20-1	CSAIRTSGSEQFF	TGCAGTGCTATTAGGACTAGCGGGAGTGAGCAGTTCTTC
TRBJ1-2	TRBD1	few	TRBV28	CASSLGRTGTVDGYTF	TGTGCCAGCAGTTTAGGACGAACCGGGACAGTGGATGGCTACACCTTC
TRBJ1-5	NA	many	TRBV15	CATSRTGTINQPQHF	TGTGCCACCAGCAGGACCGGGACGATAAATCAGCCCCAGCATTTT
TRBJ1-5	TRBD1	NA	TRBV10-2	CASSEQTQGGQPQHF	TGCGCCAGCAGTGAGCAAACCCAGGGGGGACAGCCCCAGCATTTT
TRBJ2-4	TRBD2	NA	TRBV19	CASSIPSGLAGDLAKNIQYF	TGTGCCAGTAGTATCCCCTCTGGACTAGCGGGAGATTTAGCCAAAAACATTCAGTACTTC
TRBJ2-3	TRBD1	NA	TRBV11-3	CASSAQGVDTQYF	TGTGCCAGCAGCGCTCAGGGGGTAGATACGCAGTATTTT
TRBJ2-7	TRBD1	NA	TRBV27	CASSLYSRGQGFGEQYF	TGTGCCAGCAGTTTATACTCCCGTGGACAGGGTTTTGGCGAGCAGTACTTC
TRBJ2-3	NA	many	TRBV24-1	CATSDYDEMGKDTQYF	TGTGCCACCAGTGACTATGATGAAATGGGAAAAGATACGCAGTATTTT
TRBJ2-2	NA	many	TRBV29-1	CSVEEGAELFF	TGCAGCGTTGAAGAGGGGGCGGAGCTGTTTTTT
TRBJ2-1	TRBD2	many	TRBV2	CASKELAAYNEQFF	TGTGCCAGCAAGGAACTAGCGGCCTACAATGAGCAGTTCTTC